These 27 T cell receptor beta chains originate from one sample sequenced in a study of blood T cell repertoires in COVID-19. Repertoires were generated with immunoSEQ multiplex PCR, while TCRdb's copy carries only in-frame clones and drops some. The table lists some 29,000 clones, around 82% of them singletons. The sequenced material came from peripheral blood. The receptors were gathered from an elderly man with active COVID-19.

The CDR3 DNA follows: TGTGCCAGCAGCAAATCGGGACAGGGCGACACCATATATTTT. It specifies CASSKSGQGDTIYF. This rearrangement joins TRBV13 to TRBJ1-3; 9 bases agree with TRBD1. CDR1 is PRHDT, CDR2 FYEKMQ, per germline (reference sequence). This CDR3 contains 14 residues. V lost 5 bases to trimming and J lost 8 bases; unmatched junction nucleotides: 7.

This rearrangement joins TRBV12-3 or TRBV12-4 to TRBJ1-6, with a weak D call TRBD1 (5 bases). Trimming stripped 6 bases from V and 10 bases from J, with 13 bases between. The length of the CDR3 is 13 residues. CDR3 DNA: TGTGCCAGCAGCAGGGCCAAAGGCTCACCCCTCCACTTT. Protein sequence: CASSRAKGSPLHF.

V and J are TRBV19 and TRBJ2-7, with no clear D. Germline CDR1 LNHDA, CDR2 SQIVND (reference sequence). The CDR3 contains 13 residues. Trimming stripped 4 bases from V and 7 bases from J, with 14 bases between. The CDR3, as DNA: TGTGCCAGTAGTACCCACTCGAGACAAGAGCAGTACTTC. This sequence encodes CASSTHSRQEQYF.

The J gene is TRBJ2-1, the V gene TRBV10-1, with no clear D. In germline, CDR1 is WNHNN, CDR2 SYGVQD (reference sequence). The CDR3 contains 13 residues. Trimming pared 0 bases from V and 9 bases from J, leaving 9 bases between. CDR3 DNA: TGCGCCAGCAGTGAGTCGCCCGGTAGTGAGCAGTTCTTC. It specifies CASSESPGSEQFF.

The rearrangement links TRBV14 to TRBJ1-1, with D unresolved. Germline V gene lookup returns CDR1 SGHDN and CDR2 FVKESK. This CDR3 has 13 residues. The germline V and J ends were trimmed by 1 base and 11 bases, with 14 bases remaining between them. CDR3 loop: CASSQVGRIRAFF. CDR3 nucleotide sequence: TGTGCCAGCAGCCAAGTGGGCCGGATACGGGCTTTCTTT.

This clone showed up just a few times. The rearrangement uses TRBV3-1 (or the pseudogene TRBV3-2) and TRBJ1-6; D is possibly TRBD1 (5 bases). In germline, CDR1 is LGHDT, CDR2 YNNKEL (reference sequence). Trimming pared 1 base from V and 7 bases from J, leaving 14 bases between. This CDR3 contains 16 residues. The CDR3 here is CASSQGGQGGNSPLHF. The CDR3 nucleotides are TGTGCCAGCAGCCAAGGCGGTCAGGGCGGAAATTCACCCCTCCACTTT.

This clone turned up a few times. This chain links TRBV19 with TRBJ2-3; 8 bases map to TRBD2. Germline-derived CDR1 and CDR2 are LNHDA and SQIVND (reference sequence). The length of the CDR3 is 16 residues. Unmatched junction bases numbered 10, after V lost 6 bases and J lost 2 bases. As DNA, the CDR3 is TGTGCCAGTAGCCTCTTAAGCGGGAGCCTCACAGATACGCAGTATTTT. This translates into CASSLLSGSLTDTQYF.

The V and J genes are TRBV19 and TRBJ1-5; D is perhaps TRBD1 (6 bases). Looked up from germline, CDR1 is LNHDA and CDR2 is SQIVND (reference sequence). CDR3 length equals 16 residues. V was trimmed by 0 bases and J by 5 bases, leaving 14 bases between them. The CDR3 DNA follows: TGTGCCAGTAGTATAGATCTGGGGGCAGGGTATCAGCCCCAGCATTTT. It encodes CASSIDLGAGYQPQHF.

The chain employs TRBV19 and TRBJ2-5, with a tentative D call TRBD2 (6 bases). The ends were cut back, 3 bases at V and 8 bases at J, with 19 bases in the middle. Germline assignment: CDR1 LNHDA and CDR2 SQIVND (reference sequence). This CDR3 is 15 amino acids long. The CDR3 spells CASSMDGGPRETQYF. The CDR3 coding sequence is TGTGCCAGTAGTATGGACGGGGGTCCAAGAGAAACCCAGTACTTC. The entire variable domain, with the rest obtained from reference TRBV19 and TRBJ2-5, is as follows: DGGITQSPKYLFRKEGQNVTLSCEQNLNHDAMYWYRQDPGQGLRLIYYSQIVNDFQKGDIAEGYSVSREKKESFPLTVTSAQKNPTAFYLCASSMDGGPRETQYFGPGTRLLVL.

The chain is built from TRBV9 and TRBJ2-2, with TRBD1 matching over 7 bases. CDR1 is SGDLS, CDR2 YYNGEE, per germline. CDR3 length equals 17 residues. V was pared by 3 bases and J by 3 bases, with 11 bases of the junction left unmatched. CDR3 residues: CASSAIGTDEDTGELFF. The CDR3 region has the DNA TGTGCCAGCAGCGCCATTGGGACAGATGAGGACACCGGGGAGCTGTTTTTT.

V gene TRBV6-6 combines with J gene TRBJ2-3, with D tentatively TRBD2 (5 bases). Germline V CDR1 and CDR2: MNHNY, SVGAGI (reference sequence). Trimming left V 0 bases short and J 0 bases short, with 7 bases between. The CDR3 contains 15 residues. CDR3 nucleotide sequence: TGTGCCAGCAGTTACTCACCGGGGAGCACAGATACGCAGTATTTT. This encodes CASSYSPGSTDTQYF.

The V call is TRBV12-1, the J call TRBJ1-2. TRBV12-1 is classified as a pseudogene. This CDR3 region has 19 residues. For the CDR3, the DNA is TGTGCCAGCAGCTTTACCTCGTCGGGGGAACTGAAGATTAACTATGGCTACACCTTC. It is translated as CASSFTSSGELKINYGYTF.

V is TRBV6-5 and J is TRBJ1-2; 8 bases map to TRBD1. CDR3 size: 14 residues. The trim removed 6 bases at V and 4 bases at J, leaving 7 bases unmatched. Germline V gene lookup returns CDR1 MNHEY and CDR2 SVGAGI. CDR3 sequence reads: CASRTQGGSYGYTF. CDR3 nucleotides: TGTGCCAGCAGAACACAGGGGGGCTCCTATGGCTACACCTTC.

V usage is TRBV5-1 and J usage is TRBJ2-5; D may be TRBD2 (6 bases). This CDR3 has 14 amino acids. Germline V gives CDR1 SGHRS, CDR2 YFSETQ. Trimming stripped 4 bases from V and 3 bases from J, with 13 bases between. The CDR3: CASSTSLQKETQYF. CDR3 DNA sequence: TGCGCCAGCAGCACTAGCCTTCAGAAAGAGACCCAGTACTTC. The full variable domain, rest sourced from reference TRBV5-1 and TRBJ2-5, is KAGVTQTPRYLIKTRGQQVTLSCSPISGHRSVSWYQQTPGQGLQFLFEYFSETQRNKGNFPGRFSGRQFSNSRSEMNVSTLELGDSALYLCASSTSLQKETQYFGPGTRLLVL.

The rearrangement joins TRBV30 to TRBJ1-4, with D possibly being TRBD1 (5 bases). The CDR3 extends over 14 amino acids. Germline CDR1 is GTSNPN and CDR2 is SVGIG (reference sequence). V lost 5 bases, J lost 3 bases, and 13 bases lay in between. The CDR3 loop reads CAWGEGRPNEKLFF. The CDR3 region has the DNA TGTGCCTGGGGAGAGGGGCGACCTAATGAAAAACTGTTTTTT.

V gene TRBV10-3 combines with J gene TRBJ2-7; 9 bases match TRBD2. Germline trimming cut 3 bases from V and 3 bases from J; bases unmatched to any gene: 12. CDR1 and CDR2 from the germline V gene are ENHRY and SYGVKD. The length of the CDR3 is 17 residues. The CDR3 reads CAISDILGGGAFYEQYF. DNA of the CDR3: TGTGCCATCAGTGATATTCTTGGCGGGGGGGCCTTCTACGAGCAGTACTTC.

The V and J genes are TRBV7-3 and TRBJ2-5; 7 nucleotides agree with TRBD1. Germline V gene sequence: CDR1 SGHTA, CDR2 FQGTGA. The CDR3 is 13 amino acids. V lost 5 bases, J lost 3 bases, and 3 bases stayed unmatched. CDR3 sequence reads: CASSMGQKETQYF. The CDR3 coding sequence is TGTGCCAGCAGCATGGGACAGAAAGAGACCCAGTACTTC.

This clone was seen a single time. CDR3 loop: CASSPQRGVTDTQYF. CDR3 bases: TGTGCCAGCTCACCACAGCGGGGGGTCACAGATACGCAGTATTTT. The chain has TRBV18 and TRBJ2-3, with 9 bases matching TRBD2. V was clipped by 1 base and J by 2 bases; unmatched bases: 1. Looked up from germline, CDR1 is KGHSH and CDR2 is LQKENI. This CDR3 has 15 amino acids. The full variable domain, in which reference TRBV18 and TRBJ2-3 provide the parts outside the CDR3, is NAGVMQNPRHLVRRRGQEARLRCSPMKGHSHVYWYRQLPEEGLKFMVYLQKENIIDESGMPKERFSAEFPKEGPSILRIQQVVRGDSAAYFCASSPQRGVTDTQYFGPGTRLTVL.

This clone came up a few times. The chain recombines TRBV7-9 with TRBJ1-5; 9 bases align to TRBD1. Germline-derived CDR1 and CDR2 are SEHNR and FQNEAQ (reference sequence). With V trimmed by 5 bases and J by 3 bases, 14 bases remained unmatched. The CDR3 is 18 residues long. In DNA form, the CDR3 reads TGTGCCAGCAGCCTAGATACTTTTGGACAGGGGTTCAATCAGCCCCAGCATTTT. This gives the protein CASSLDTFGQGFNQPQHF. The full variable domain, with the rest looked up from reference TRBV7-9 and TRBJ1-5, is DTGVSQNPRHKITKRGQNVTFRCDPISEHNRLYWYRQTLGQGPEFLTYFQNEAQLEKSRLLSDRFSAERPKGSFSTLEIQRTEQGDSAMYLCASSLDTFGQGFNQPQHFGDGTRLSIL.

The chain joins TRBV19 to TRBJ1-2, with D possibly matching TRBD1 (5 bases). Germline V gene sequence: CDR1 LNHDA, CDR2 SQIVND (reference sequence). The germline V and J ends were trimmed by 6 bases and 8 bases, with 22 bases remaining between them. This CDR3 is built from 15 residues. The CDR3 reads CASRPRDSGRGGYTF. The CDR3 DNA reads TGTGCCAGTAGACCCCGGGACTCCGGAAGGGGAGGCTACACCTTC. Full variable domain (outside the CDR3, taken from reference TRBV19 and TRBJ1-2): DGGITQSPKYLFRKEGQNVTLSCEQNLNHDAMYWYRQDPGQGLRLIYYSQIVNDFQKGDIAEGYSVSREKKESFPLTVTSAQKNPTAFYLCASRPRDSGRGGYTFGSGTRLTVV.

This chain links TRBV29-1 with TRBJ1-1; a weak D match, TRBD1 (5 bases). The CDR3 consists of 11 residues. Trimming took off 6 bases at V and 1 base at J, with 6 bases between the two ends. The germline gives CDR1 SQVTM, CDR2 ANQGSEA. CDR3 sequence: CSVGENTEAFF. The CDR3 nucleotides are TGCAGCGTAGGGGAGAACACTGAAGCTTTCTTT.

This clone was observed once. The chain employs TRBV5-1 and TRBJ2-1; TRBD2 might be the D (6 bases). Trimming cost V 0 bases and J 5 bases, with 12 bases left between them. This CDR3 is 15 amino acids long. Germline loops: CDR1 SGHRS, CDR2 YFSETQ. CDR3 region: CASSLGRLVNNEQFF. The CDR3 nucleotides read TGCGCCAGCAGCTTGGGTAGACTAGTGAACAATGAGCAGTTCTTC.

The chain uses TRBV4-1 and TRBJ1-1; D is ambiguous. The CDR3 contains 16 residues. Trimming removed 0 bases at V and 2 bases at J, with 13 bases between. Germline CDR1 and CDR2: MGHRA and YSYEKL. The CDR3 sequence is CASSQESYSQNTEAFF. The CDR3 DNA reads as TGCGCCAGCAGCCAAGAGAGTTACAGCCAAAACACTGAAGCTTTCTTT.

The gene calls are TRBV11-1 and TRBJ2-7; 11 bases are a match to TRBD1. From germline, CDR1 is SGHAT and CDR2 FQDESV (reference sequence). This CDR3 is 15 amino acids long. With 5 bases clipped from V and 2 bases from J, the junction kept 5 bases outside the gene matches. Here the CDR3 DNA reads TGTGCCAGCAGCAAGGAGGGACAGGGGGCCTACGAGCAGTACTTC. Amino acids: CASSKEGQGAYEQYF.

V gene TRBV10-3 combines with J gene TRBJ1-2; 7 nucleotides align to TRBD1. V lost 2 bases to trimming and J lost 3 bases; unmatched junction nucleotides: 3. CDR1 is ENHRY, CDR2 SYGVKD, per germline. The CDR3 covers 14 residues. The chain's CDR3 is CAISEPGQHYGYTF. The CDR3 DNA is TGTGCCATCAGTGAGCCGGGACAGCACTATGGCTACACCTTC.

This chain links TRBV5-1 with TRBJ2-3; 8 bases line up with TRBD2. Trimming cost V 4 bases and J 0 bases; bases outside gene matches: 4. This CDR3 contains 15 residues. Germline V CDR1 and CDR2: SGHRS, YFSETQ. This chain's CDR3 is CASSLSGASTDTQYF. The CDR3 DNA is TGCGCCAGCAGCCTTAGCGGGGCTAGCACAGATACGCAGTATTTT. Using reference TRBV5-1 and TRBJ2-3 for the parts outside the CDR3, the full variable domain is KAGVTQTPRYLIKTRGQQVTLSCSPISGHRSVSWYQQTPGQGLQFLFEYFSETQRNKGNFPGRFSGRQFSNSRSEMNVSTLELGDSALYLCASSLSGASTDTQYFGPGTRLTVL.

The V gene is TRBV9, the J gene TRBJ2-1, with 9 bases aligning to TRBD1. V lost 3 bases and J lost 7; bases outside the gene matches: 11. The length of the CDR3 is 16 residues. The germline V gene has CDR1 SGDLS and CDR2 YYNGEE. The CDR3 nucleotides are TGTGCCAGCAGCGCATCTGGACAGGGGAAATCGAATGAGCAGTTCTTC. The encoded protein is CASSASGQGKSNEQFF.